One sample yielded the 2 T cell receptor beta chains listed below, sequenced in a study of shared clonotypes between healthy human individuals. The protocol was immunoSEQ multiplex PCR, while the TCRdb copy is restricted to in-frame clones and leaves out a portion. The sample includes 2 million or so clones, about 94% of them seen just once. CD45RO negativity and positive selection for CCR7 defined naive CD8 cells, a population that excluded terminally differentiated effector memory CD45RA+ cells. Material for sequencing was naive CD8+ T cells sorted from blood. These receptors were taken from a man aged 18 to 35 in good health.

This clone was observed a few times. V gene TRBV7-9 combines with J gene TRBJ2-7, with 7 bases that match TRBD1. V gave up 5 bases and J gave up 3 bases; unmatched junction bases: 4. Germline V gene lookup returns CDR1 SEHNR and CDR2 FQNEAQ (reference sequence). The CDR3 is made up of 13 amino acids. CDR3 region: CASSARDSYEQYF. CDR3 nucleotides: TGTGCCAGCAGCGCCCGGGACAGCTACGAGCAGTACTTC.

The rearrangement uses TRBV14 and TRBJ2-7; no firm D call. Trimming shortened V by 1 base and J by 4 bases, and 8 bases separated the two germline ends. The CDR3 extends over 13 amino acids. CDR1 SGHDN and CDR2 FVKESK come from the germline V gene. The CDR3 DNA sequence: TGTGCCAGCAGCCAAGCTGAAAGATACGAGCAGTACTTC. The encoded protein is CASSQAERYEQYF.